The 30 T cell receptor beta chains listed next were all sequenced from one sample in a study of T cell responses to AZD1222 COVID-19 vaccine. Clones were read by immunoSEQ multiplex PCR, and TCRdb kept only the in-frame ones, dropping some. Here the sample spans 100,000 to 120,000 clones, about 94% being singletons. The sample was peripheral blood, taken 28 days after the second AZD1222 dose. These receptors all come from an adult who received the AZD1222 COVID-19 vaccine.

The CDR3 spells CASRLAGGYEQYF. The CDR3 coding sequence is TGCGCCAGCAGACTAGCGGGAGGTTACGAGCAGTACTTC. The chain couples TRBV10-2 to TRBJ2-7, with 12 bases matching TRBD2. With V trimmed by 6 bases and J by 4 bases, 1 base remained unmatched. CDR1 is WSHSY and CDR2 is SAAADI in the germline V gene. The CDR3 is 13 residues long.

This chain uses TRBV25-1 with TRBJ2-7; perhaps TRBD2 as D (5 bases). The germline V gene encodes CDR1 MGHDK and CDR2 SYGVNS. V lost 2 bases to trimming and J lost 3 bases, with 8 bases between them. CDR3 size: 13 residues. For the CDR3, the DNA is TGTGCCAGCAGTGAAGGTGGAGGCTACGAGCAGTACTTC. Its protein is CASSEGGGYEQYF.

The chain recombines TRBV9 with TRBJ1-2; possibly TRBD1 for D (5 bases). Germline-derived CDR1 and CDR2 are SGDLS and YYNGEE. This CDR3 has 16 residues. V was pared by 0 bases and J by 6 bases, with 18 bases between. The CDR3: CASSVGTGQGGDGYTF. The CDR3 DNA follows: TGTGCCAGCAGCGTAGGAACTGGGCAGGGTGGGGATGGCTACACCTTC.

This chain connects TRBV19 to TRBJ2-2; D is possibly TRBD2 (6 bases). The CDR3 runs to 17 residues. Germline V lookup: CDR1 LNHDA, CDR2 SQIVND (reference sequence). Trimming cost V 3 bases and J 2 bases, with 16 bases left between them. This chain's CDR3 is CASSIGSGGGNTGELFF. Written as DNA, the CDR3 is TGTGCCAGTAGTATCGGTAGCGGCGGTGGCAACACCGGGGAGCTGTTTTTT.

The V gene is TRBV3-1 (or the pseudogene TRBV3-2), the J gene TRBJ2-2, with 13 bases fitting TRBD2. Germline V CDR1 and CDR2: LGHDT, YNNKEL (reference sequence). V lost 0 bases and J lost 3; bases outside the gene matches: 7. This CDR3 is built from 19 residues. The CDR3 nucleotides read TGTGCCAGCAGCCAAGATACGGGACTAGCGGGACGTGACACCGGGGAGCTGTTTTTT. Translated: CASSQDTGLAGRDTGELFF.

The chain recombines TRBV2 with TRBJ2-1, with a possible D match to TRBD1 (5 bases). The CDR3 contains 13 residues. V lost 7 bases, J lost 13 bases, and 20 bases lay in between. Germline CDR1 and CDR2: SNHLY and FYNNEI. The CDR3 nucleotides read TGTGCCAGCACCGGACCACCAGGGCTGGATCAGTTCTTC. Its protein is CASTGPPGLDQFF.

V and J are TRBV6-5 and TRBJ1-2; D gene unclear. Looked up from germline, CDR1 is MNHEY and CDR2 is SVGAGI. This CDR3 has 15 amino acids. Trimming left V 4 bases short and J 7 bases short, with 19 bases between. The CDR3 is CASSLNSLVITGYTF. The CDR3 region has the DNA TGTGCCAGCAGTTTAAACTCGTTAGTCATTACTGGCTACACCTTC.

The CDR3 nucleotides read TGTGCCAGTAGTTGGGACAAGTTTCAGCCCCAGCATTTT. Amino acids: CASSWDKFQPQHF. The chain uses TRBV19 and TRBJ1-5, with D possibly matching TRBD1 (6 bases). The V and J ends lost 5 bases and 6 bases respectively, with 11 bases between them. The CDR3 is made up of 13 amino acids. In germline, CDR1 is LNHDA, CDR2 SQIVND (reference sequence).

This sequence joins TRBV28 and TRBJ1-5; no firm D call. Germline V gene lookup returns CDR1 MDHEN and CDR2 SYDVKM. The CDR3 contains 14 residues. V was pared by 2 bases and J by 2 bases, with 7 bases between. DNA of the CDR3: TGTGCCAGCAGTTTAGGGTGGGGCAATCAGCCCCAGCATTTT. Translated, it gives CASSLGWGNQPQHF.

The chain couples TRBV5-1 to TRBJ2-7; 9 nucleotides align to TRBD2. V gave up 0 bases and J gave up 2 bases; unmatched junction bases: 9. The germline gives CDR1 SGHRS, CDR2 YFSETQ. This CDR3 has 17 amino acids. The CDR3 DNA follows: TGCGCCAGCAGCTTGGATGGCGGGAGGGCCAGGGCCTACGAGCAGTACTTC. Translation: CASSLDGGRARAYEQYF.

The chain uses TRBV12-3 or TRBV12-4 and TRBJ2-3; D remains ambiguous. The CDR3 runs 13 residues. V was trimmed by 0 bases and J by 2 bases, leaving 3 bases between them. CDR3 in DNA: TGTGCCAGCAGTTTAGCGGACACAGATACGCAGTATTTT. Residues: CASSLADTDTQYF.

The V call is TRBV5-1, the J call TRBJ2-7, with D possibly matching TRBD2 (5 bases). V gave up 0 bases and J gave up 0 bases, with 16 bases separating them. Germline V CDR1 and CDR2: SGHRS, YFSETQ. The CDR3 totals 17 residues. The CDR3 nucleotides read TGCGCCAGCAGCTTGGCCCGTCTGAGCGGTAGCTCCTACGAGCAGTACTTC. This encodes CASSLARLSGSSYEQYF.

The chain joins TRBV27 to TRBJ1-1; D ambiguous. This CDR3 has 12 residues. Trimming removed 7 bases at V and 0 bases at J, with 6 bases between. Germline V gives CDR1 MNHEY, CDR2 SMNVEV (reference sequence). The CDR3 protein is CASIGLNTEAFF. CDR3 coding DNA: TGTGCCAGCATCGGGTTGAACACTGAAGCTTTCTTT.

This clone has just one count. This CDR3 is CASSTPRQGRGQETQYF. The CDR3 DNA follows: TGTGCCAGCAGCACCCCGAGACAGGGTAGGGGGCAAGAGACCCAGTACTTC. The gene calls are TRBV5-4 and TRBJ2-5, with TRBD1 matching 7 bases. The CDR3 is 17 residues long. Per the germline V gene, CDR1 is SGHNT and CDR2 is YYREEE (reference sequence). After removal of 4 bases from V and 2 bases from J, the junction contained 14 bases not matched to a gene.

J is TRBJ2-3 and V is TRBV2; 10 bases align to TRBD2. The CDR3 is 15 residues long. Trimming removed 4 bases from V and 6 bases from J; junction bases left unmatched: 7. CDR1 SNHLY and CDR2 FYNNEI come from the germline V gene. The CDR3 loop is CASSGEGLATDTQYF. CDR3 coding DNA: TGTGCCAGCAGTGGGGAGGGACTAGCGACCGATACGCAGTATTTT. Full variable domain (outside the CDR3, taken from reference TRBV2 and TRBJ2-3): EPEVTQTPSHQVTQMGQEVILRCVPISNHLYFYWYRQILGQKVEFLVSFYNNEISEKSEIFDDQFSVERPDGSNFTLKIRSTKLEDSAMYFCASSGEGLATDTQYFGPGTRLTVL.

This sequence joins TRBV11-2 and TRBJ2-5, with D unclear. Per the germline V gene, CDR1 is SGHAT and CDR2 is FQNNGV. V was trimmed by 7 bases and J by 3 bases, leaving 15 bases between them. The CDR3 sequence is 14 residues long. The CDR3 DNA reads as TGTGCCAGCATCGACCCCCGGGCAGAAGAGACCCAGTACTTC. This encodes CASIDPRAEETQYF.

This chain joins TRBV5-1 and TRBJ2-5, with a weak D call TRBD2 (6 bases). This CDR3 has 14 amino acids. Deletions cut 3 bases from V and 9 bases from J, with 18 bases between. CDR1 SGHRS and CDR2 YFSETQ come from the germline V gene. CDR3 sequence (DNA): TGCGCCAGCAGCTCAGGGACGGGAGATTGGGCCCAGTACTTC. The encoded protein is CASSSGTGDWAQYF.

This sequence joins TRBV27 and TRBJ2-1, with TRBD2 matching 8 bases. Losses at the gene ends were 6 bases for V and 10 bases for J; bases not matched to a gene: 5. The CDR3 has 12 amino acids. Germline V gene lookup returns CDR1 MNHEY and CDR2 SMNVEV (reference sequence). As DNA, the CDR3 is TGTGCCAGCAGGTCCGTAGCGGGGGAGCAGTTCTTC. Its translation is CASRSVAGEQFF.

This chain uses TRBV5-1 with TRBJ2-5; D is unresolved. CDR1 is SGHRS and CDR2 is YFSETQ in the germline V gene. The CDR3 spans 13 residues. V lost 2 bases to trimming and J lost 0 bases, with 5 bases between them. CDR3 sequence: CASSLGYQETQYF. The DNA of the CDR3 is TGCGCCAGCAGCTTAGGGTACCAAGAGACCCAGTACTTC.

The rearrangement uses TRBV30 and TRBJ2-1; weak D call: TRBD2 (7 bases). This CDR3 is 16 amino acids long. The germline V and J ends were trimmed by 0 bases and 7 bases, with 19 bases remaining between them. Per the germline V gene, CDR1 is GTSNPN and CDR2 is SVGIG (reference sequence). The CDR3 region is CAWSVRGAGAGNEQFF. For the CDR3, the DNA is TGTGCCTGGAGTGTACGAGGGGCGGGGGCAGGTAATGAGCAGTTCTTC.

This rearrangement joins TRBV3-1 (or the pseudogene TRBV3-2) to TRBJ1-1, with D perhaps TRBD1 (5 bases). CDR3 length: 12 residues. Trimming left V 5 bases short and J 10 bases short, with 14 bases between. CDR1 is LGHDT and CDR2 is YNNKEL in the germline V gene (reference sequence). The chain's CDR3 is CASSSQGSRAFF. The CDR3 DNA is TGTGCCAGCAGCTCTCAGGGAAGTCGAGCTTTCTTT.

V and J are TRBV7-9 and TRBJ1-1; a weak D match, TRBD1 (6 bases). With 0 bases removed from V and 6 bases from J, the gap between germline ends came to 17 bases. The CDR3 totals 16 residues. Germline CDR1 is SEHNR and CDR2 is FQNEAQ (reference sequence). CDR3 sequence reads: CASSLARGDGGPEAFF. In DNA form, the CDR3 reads TGTGCCAGCAGCTTAGCTCGTGGTGATGGGGGCCCTGAAGCTTTCTTT.

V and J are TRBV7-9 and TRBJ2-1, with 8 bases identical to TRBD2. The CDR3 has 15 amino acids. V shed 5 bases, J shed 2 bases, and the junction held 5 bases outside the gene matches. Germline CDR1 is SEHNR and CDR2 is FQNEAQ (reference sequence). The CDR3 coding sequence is TGTGCCAGCAGCCTAGGACTAGCACCCTACAATGAGCAGTTCTTC. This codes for CASSLGLAPYNEQFF.

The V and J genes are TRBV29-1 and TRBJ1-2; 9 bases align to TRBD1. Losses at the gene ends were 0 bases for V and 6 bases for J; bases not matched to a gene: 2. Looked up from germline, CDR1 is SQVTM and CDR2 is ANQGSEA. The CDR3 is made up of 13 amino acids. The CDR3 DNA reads TGCAGCGTTGAAGACTGGACAGGGGATGGCTACACCTTC. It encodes CSVEDWTGDGYTF.

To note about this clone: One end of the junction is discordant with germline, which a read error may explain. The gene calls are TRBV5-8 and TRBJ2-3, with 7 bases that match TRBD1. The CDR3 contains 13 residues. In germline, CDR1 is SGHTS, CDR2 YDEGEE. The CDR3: CAGRGQNTDTQYF. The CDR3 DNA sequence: TGTGCCGGCAGGGGACAGAACACAGATACGCAGTATTTT.

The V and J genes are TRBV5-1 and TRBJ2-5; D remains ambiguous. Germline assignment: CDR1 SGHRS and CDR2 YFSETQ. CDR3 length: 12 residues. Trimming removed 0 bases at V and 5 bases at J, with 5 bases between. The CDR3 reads CASSLVGETQYF. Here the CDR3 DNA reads TGCGCCAGCAGCTTGGTCGGGGAGACCCAGTACTTC.

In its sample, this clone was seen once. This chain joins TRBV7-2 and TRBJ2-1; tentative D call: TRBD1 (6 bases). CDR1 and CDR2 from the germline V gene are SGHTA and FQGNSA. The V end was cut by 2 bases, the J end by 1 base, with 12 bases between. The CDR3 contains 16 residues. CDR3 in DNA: TGTGCCAGCAGCTTATTGGGGGCCCAGTCCTACAATGAGCAGTTCTTC. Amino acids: CASSLLGAQSYNEQFF.

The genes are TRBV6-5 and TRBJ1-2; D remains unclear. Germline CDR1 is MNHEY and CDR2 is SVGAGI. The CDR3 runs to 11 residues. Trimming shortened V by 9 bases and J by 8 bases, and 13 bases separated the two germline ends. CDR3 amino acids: CASYARTGYTF. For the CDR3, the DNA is TGTGCCAGTTACGCCCGAACGGGCTACACCTTC.

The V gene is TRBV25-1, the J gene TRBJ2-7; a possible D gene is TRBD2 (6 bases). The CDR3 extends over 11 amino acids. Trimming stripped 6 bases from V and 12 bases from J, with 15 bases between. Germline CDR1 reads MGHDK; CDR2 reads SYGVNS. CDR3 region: CASSWSGWGYF. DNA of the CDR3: TGTGCCAGCAGCTGGAGCGGGTGGGGGTACTTC.

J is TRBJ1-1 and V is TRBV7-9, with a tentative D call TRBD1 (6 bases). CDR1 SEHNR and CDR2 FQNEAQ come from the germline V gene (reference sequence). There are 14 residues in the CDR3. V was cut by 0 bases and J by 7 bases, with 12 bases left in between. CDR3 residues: CASSLAARTVEAFF. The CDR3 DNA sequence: TGTGCCAGCAGCTTAGCGGCTCGGACAGTTGAAGCTTTCTTT.